This T cell receptor (beta chain) was found in a study of T cells in Graves' hyperthyroidism and ophthalmopathy (dated by TCRdb to the late 2010s). A note on the overall study: Peripheral blood samples were taken at initial diagnosis, before any treatment was given. In roughly six Graves' hyperthyroidism patients, the study also compared T-cell repertoires from thyroid tissue with T-cell repertoires from blood. After blood sampling, hyperthyroidism patients were treated with methimazole at a starting dose of 30 mg daily, and ophthalmopathy patients were treated with high-dose intravenous methylprednisolone. To identify TCR V-J signatures that set the groups apart, the researchers used a discovery cohort of about a hundred patients, made up of fewer than 50 with Graves' ophthalmopathy and 57 with stable Graves' hyperthyroidism. The roughly 91 discovery patients were randomly divided into training and test sets at a 7:3 ratio. The paper describes TCR Vbeta CDR3 sequencing of about 140 peripheral blood samples, made up of about 41 ophthalmopathy patients, roughly 75 hyperthyroidism patients and around 17 progressor patients. Whether ophthalmopathy could be predicted prospectively was tested in an independent validation cohort made up of roughly 19 hyperthyroidism patients plus 17 patients who later progressed to ophthalmopathy. What the study reported, not specific to this receptor: Most expanded thyroid clonotypes (frequency above 0.001) were also found in blood, which suggests that blood repertoires may mirror thyroid immune responses. No statistical method was used to set the sample size in advance, and investigators knew the group allocation. A model built on a 13 V-J signature distinguished ophthalmopathy from stable hyperthyroidism, reaching around 90% sensitivity and under 84% specificity in cross-validation and 80%/75% in testing. In validation, progression to ophthalmopathy was predicted by the model with nearly 71% sensitivity and approximately 78% specificity, a median of approximately 6.5 months before onset.

Stable Graves' hyperthyroidism was defined as no progression to ophthalmopathy during 18 months of follow-up. Hyperthyroidism patients were newly diagnosed, with disease duration under 2 months, and aged 18 to 65 years. Any patient with an uncontrolled infection, another autoimmune disease, pregnancy or lactation was excluded. Clinical symptoms, serum thyroxine and TRAb, thyroid ultrasound, and orbital computed tomography formed the basis for the diagnoses. Ficoll-Paque density gradient centrifugation was used to isolate PBMCs from about 10 ml of fresh peripheral blood. Total RNA was extracted using Trizol reagent, and RNA quality was assessed on an Agilent 2100 Bioanalyzer. Trimming costs V 7 bases and J 3 bases, and their ends lie 18 bases apart. Including cysteine and phenylalanine, the CDR3 has 15 amino acids. The only DNA kept is the CDR3, 45 bases in frame from the first base. In the case of this clonotype: No antigen is known for it. Base qualities are not recorded, but no much larger clone differs from it by a single base.

The TCR beta CDR3 regions were amplified from the RNA transcripts. The TCR CDR3 was subjected to a first round of RT-PCR using the HTBI primer set and the Qiagen OneStep RT-PCR kit. Libraries were constructed in a second round of multiplex PCR, after which size selection and purification were carried out. Paired-end sequencing of the libraries was performed with 100 bp reads on an Illumina HiSeq2000. The study's processing was this. SOAPnuke was used to process the raw data, removing reads that contained adapters or uncalled bases, had a mean Phred below 15, or lacked an exact match to the constant primer or identifier. High-quality paired reads were merged using COPE v1.2.5, and each unique nucleotide sequence was defined as a clonotype. MiTCR v1.1 was used to align the clonotypes against IMGT TRBV, TRBD and TRBJ reference segments. The analysis was restricted to V-J combinations with a frequency above 0.0001, which together covered about 99% of the repertoires. The TCS score was defined as F50 (clonal expansion) divided by E x V (chaos), with BLOSUM62-based TCRdist calculated between CDR3 peptides within each V-J. Welch's t-statistics and random forest reduced around 520 V-J features to 10 to 15, which were used in a naive Bayes classifier (R e1071). The similarity between thyroid and blood repertoires was quantified using the Morisita-Horn index. TCRdb cleaned the public reads at Q25 with fastp, built clones with MiXCR and kept in-frame beta chains. Rows are unified per CDR3 protein, each entry keeping the most common DNA and genes. The V and J calls, along with clone size, are taken from TCRdb and not from the paper's own processing. The sample yields around 700,000 distinct CDR3 sequences; roughly a third were counted once. The ten largest clones capture around 30% of the sample.

The sequenced material came from blood. The chain joins TRBV12-3 or TRBV12-4 to TRBJ1-2; possibly the D gene is TRBD1, per 6 matching bases. The TCR comes from a woman aged 40 to 50 with Graves' hyperthyroidism. DNA sequence: TGTGCCAGCACCGACCCCACAGGGTTCGACTATGGCTACACCTTC. This yields the protein CASTDPTGFDYGYTF.